This TCR beta chain emerged from a study of CD8+ T cells in alopecia areata. About the study: Treated patients were given oral tofacitinib, which was dosed at 5 to 10 mg twice daily.

Following extraction, RNA underwent reverse transcription to cDNA, which served as the sequencing template. Generated by immunoSEQ multiplex PCR, the TCRdb table keeps only in-frame clones and is missing some. The data contain 200,000 to 250,000 clones, about three fifths of them seen just once; the ten biggest clones take up just over 0.45%. The clonotype was recovered from a human donor with alopecia areata. Sequenced here: CD4+ T cells sorted from blood, sampled at week 0.

The CDR3 DNA reads as TGTGCCAGCAGCTTCGCTTGGACAGGGATCGAGCAGTACTTC. This gives the protein CASSFAWTGIEQYF. The rearrangement joins TRBV7-9 to TRBJ2-7; 8 bases match TRBD1. The CDR3 covers 14 residues. Germline V gene lookup returns CDR1 SEHNR and CDR2 FQNEAQ (reference sequence). Trimming removed 3 bases from V and 6 bases from J; junction bases left unmatched: 7. The whole variable domain, filled in from reference TRBV7-9 and TRBJ2-7, reads DTGVSQNPRHKITKRGQNVTFRCDPISEHNRLYWYRQTLGQGPEFLTYFQNEAQLEKSRLLSDRFSAERPKGSFSTLEIQRTEQGDSAMYLCASSFAWTGIEQYFGPGTRLTVT.